This T cell receptor (beta chain) was documented in a study of shared clonotypes between healthy human individuals (dated by TCRdb to the early 2020s). Background for the entire study: The cohort comprised a couple of women and three men aged 18 to 49 years. For each donor, CD4 naive and CD4 memory were each given three plates, CD8 naive was given two plates, and CD8 memory was given one plate. Blood TCR repertoires of about 5 healthy adults were deeply sequenced to estimate repertoire size and the extent of clonotype sharing between individuals. To increase sequencing depth and limit assay-specific biases, TCR repertoire library preparation and sequencing were carried out by different laboratories using diverse techniques. Leukapheresis yielded between about 0.94 and 9 billion PBMCs per donor.

Overall study results and their limits: Only blood was sampled, and tissue TCR repertoires likely differ from those in blood. Rarefaction of sorted-subset datasets indicated incomplete sequencing despite the large sequencing depth. When a few donors were compared, the shared fraction of clonotypes was roughly 4.8% for naive CD4, approximately 3.3% for naive CD8, more than 2% for memory CD4, and about 0.36% for memory CD8. Higher generation probabilities were observed for clonotypes shared by all four sorted-subset donors than for non-shared clonotypes. Naive subsets generally had larger estimated clonotype richness than memory subsets did. Because the study included only a small number of donors, the genetic and exposure-history diversity represented was limited. Based on pairwise subsampling, the degree of clonotype sharing among donors was expected to be affected by sequencing depth.

Using the deep immunoSEQ assay, multiplex PCR amplified TCR CDR3 regions from genomic DNA. For each cell subset, the extracted genomic DNA was distributed evenly across all wells of several immunoSEQ 96-well plates, and each plate served as one replicate. For sorted subsets, about 200 ng genomic DNA, equal to some 28,000 T cell genomes, was loaded into each replicate PCR. The purified libraries were quantified using a Qubit 3.0 fluorometer, sized with a Bioanalyzer 2100, and then quantified again using the KAPA Library Quantification kit. Every immunoSEQ 96-well plate was sequenced on a dedicated single-read 150-cycle Illumina NextSeq 550 flow cell. On the study's bioinformatics: Because only junctional sequences without quality scores were contained in the immunoSEQ output, filtering matching that applied to full-length reads could not be performed. Sequences were annotated with PyIR, a Python wrapper for IgBLAST v1.9, using IMGT germline references to assign V/J genes and CDR3. Any read was removed if the V/J assignment was weak (E-value above 1e-6), the CDR3 was missing, or the read contained stop codons, out-of-frame junctions, or ambiguous translated residues. V3J clonotypes were defined as sequences sharing an identical inferred V gene, J gene, and CDR3 amino acid sequence. Percentage overlap between repertoires was computed as shared unique clonotypes divided by the size of the smaller repertoire. Three approaches were used to assess repertoire richness: RTK rarefaction, the Chao1 estimator, and Recon v2.1 estimates of unobserved clonotypes. OLGA was used to compute generation probabilities for all TCRbeta clonotypes that the gDNA method yielded from a handful of donors. TCRdb took this table from immuneACCESS and kept in-frame rearrangements with V and J called. Such tables lack part of the clones; where checked against another copy, unresolved V genes explain under half of the gap, and the rest is unexplained. The V and J calls and clone size are taken from that table; D and trimming were inferred from the DNA. The sample table contains about 1.5 million clones; only one count was recorded for roughly 96% of them. Approximately 1.1% of the sample comes from the top ten.

CDR1 and CDR2, per the germline V gene, are SNHLY and FYNNEI. Here V drops 7 bases and J drops 9 bases, and the junction holds 6 bases not matched to any gene. The CDR3 numbers 13 residues from cysteine through phenylalanine. Left in the record is the CDR3 DNA by itself, 39 bases read in frame from the first base. Donors were healthy HIV-negative adults with no recently reported acute infections or vaccinations. Only Caucasian adults living in Nashville, Tennessee, USA were represented among the donors. CD4+ T cells were enriched by magnetic negative selection, after which naive cells were positively selected on CD45RA and the negative fraction was taken as the memory subset. After blood collection by leukapheresis, PBMCs were isolated using Ficoll-Histopaque density gradient centrifugation and then cryopreserved in the vapor phase of liquid nitrogen. Purity and quantity of every magnetically sorted T cell population were checked by analytical flow cytometry. Genomic DNA was isolated from every sorted fraction and measured by UV absorbance on a Nanodrop 2000c.

Note on this clone: This clone's antigen is unknown. The record has no base qualities; no much larger clone is one base away.

Recombination connected TRBV2 to TRBJ2-1; 10 nucleotides in the junction match TRBD2. This sequence originates from a man under 40 in good health. Sequencing used naive CD4+ T cells sorted from blood. The sample's cell subset or site label, in plain terms: CD45RA+ positively selected. The nucleotides are TGTGCCAGCAAAAGGACTAGCGGCGGTGAGCAGTTCTTC. The translation is CASKRTSGGEQFF.